The 17 T cell receptor beta chains presented below share a single source sample, sequenced in a study of T cell responses to AZD1222 COVID-19 vaccine. Clones were sequenced by immunoSEQ multiplex PCR, and TCRdb holds only the in-frame ones, with some missing. The sample has 170,000 or so clones; 88% are singletons. Source: peripheral blood, taken 28 days after the second AZD1222 dose. Receptors originate from an adult who received the AZD1222 COVID-19 vaccine.

V is TRBV30 and J is TRBJ2-2; D may match TRBD1 or TRBD2 (6 bases each). This CDR3 region has 15 residues. The V and J ends lost 2 bases and 3 bases respectively, with 13 bases between them. The germline gives CDR1 GTSNPN, CDR2 SVGIG (reference sequence). The CDR3 bases are TGTGCCTGGAGTCTTGTAGGGGGGTACACCGGGGAGCTGTTTTTT. Amino acid sequence: CAWSLVGGYTGELFF.

This chain uses TRBV19 with TRBJ1-2, with 8 bases aligning to TRBD1. Germline V CDR1 and CDR2: LNHDA, SQIVND (reference sequence). The CDR3 consists of 14 residues. After removal of 4 bases from V and 6 bases from J, the junction contained 7 bases not matched to a gene. CDR3 sequence (DNA): TGTGCCAGTAGTAAAGTGCAGGGGGCGCATGGCTACACCTTC. Protein: CASSKVQGAHGYTF.

V is TRBV15 and J is TRBJ1-2; weak D call: TRBD1 (5 bases). Germline V gene sequence: CDR1 LNHNV, CDR2 YYDKDF (reference sequence). The CDR3 covers 12 residues. V was trimmed by 0 bases and J by 8 bases, leaving 7 bases between them. CDR3 protein: CATSRDRDGYTF. CDR3 DNA sequence: TGTGCCACCAGCAGAGACAGGGACGGCTACACCTTC. Supplemented by reference TRBV15 and TRBJ1-2, the full variable domain reads DAMVIQNPRYQVTQFGKPVTLSCSQTLNHNVMYWYQQKSSQAPKLLFHYYDKDFNNEADTPDNFQSRRPNTSFCFLDIRSPGLGDTAMYLCATSRDRDGYTFGSGTRLTVV.

The rearrangement uses TRBV12-3 or TRBV12-4 and TRBJ1-6; D uncertain. This CDR3 contains 13 residues. V shed 3 bases and J shed 10 bases, with 10 bases lying between them. The CDR3 spells CASSFTEQSPLHF. CDR3 sequence (DNA): TGTGCCAGCAGTTTTACAGAACAGTCACCCCTCCACTTT.

The chain employs TRBV5-1 and TRBJ2-5; TRBD2 matches at 8 bases. The V and J ends lost 0 bases and 0 bases, in that order; junction bases with no gene match: 4. Germline assignment: CDR1 SGHRS and CDR2 YFSETQ. This CDR3 spans 16 amino acids. CDR3 in amino acids: CASSLGGRGDQETQYF. The CDR3 DNA sequence: TGCGCCAGCAGCTTGGGAGGGCGGGGGGACCAAGAGACCCAGTACTTC.

V gene TRBV3-1 (or the pseudogene TRBV3-2) combines with J gene TRBJ1-2; D gene uncertain. Trimming left V 3 bases short and J 0 bases short, with 8 bases between. The CDR3 is made up of 14 amino acids. Looked up from germline, CDR1 is LGHDT and CDR2 is YNNKEL (reference sequence). CDR3 in DNA: TGTGCCAGCAGCCATTTAGACTCTAACTATGGCTACACCTTC. Encoded protein: CASSHLDSNYGYTF.

The genes are TRBV6-2 or TRBV6-3 and TRBJ2-1; D gene uncertain. The V end was cut by 6 bases, the J end by 4 bases, with 10 bases between. Germline V gene data show CDR1 as MNHEY and CDR2 as SVGEGT. The CDR3 contains 13 residues. The CDR3 protein is CASSPDAYNEQFF. The DNA of the CDR3 is TGTGCCAGCAGCCCAGATGCGTACAATGAGCAGTTCTTC.

The chain is built from TRBV10-3 and TRBJ1-1, with 10 bases lining up with TRBD1. The CDR3 sequence is 16 residues long. With V trimmed by 5 bases and J by 1 base, 7 bases remained unmatched. Germline values: CDR1 ENHRY, CDR2 SYGVKD. In nucleotides, the CDR3 is TGTGCCATCAGTCCCGGGACAGGGGCCGCGAACACTGAAGCTTTCTTT. Its protein is CAISPGTGAANTEAFF.

The V gene is TRBV30, the J gene TRBJ2-5, with TRBD2 matching 7 bases. Germline V gives CDR1 GTSNPN, CDR2 SVGIG (reference sequence). This CDR3 has 15 amino acids. The V gene end was trimmed by 3 bases and the J gene end by 4 bases; junction bases not matched to a gene: 11. CDR3 nucleotides: TGTGCCTGGAGCCAATTGGGGGGGATCGGAGAGACCCAGTACTTC. Its translation: CAWSQLGGIGETQYF.

The genes are TRBV6-5 and TRBJ2-7, with D possibly being TRBD1 or TRBD2 (5 bases each). Germline CDR1 reads MNHEY; CDR2 reads SVGAGI. Trimming left V 6 bases short and J 2 bases short, with 17 bases between. The length of the CDR3 is 15 residues. The CDR3 region is CASSRRGVRAYEQYF. Written as DNA, the CDR3 is TGTGCCAGCAGCCGCCGAGGGGTACGAGCCTACGAGCAGTACTTC.

The J gene is TRBJ2-7, the V gene TRBV28; D ambiguous. Germline V gene lookup returns CDR1 MDHEN and CDR2 SYDVKM. The CDR3 is made up of 13 amino acids. V was pared by 3 bases and J by 4 bases, with 10 bases between. CDR3 region: CASSFPSRYEQYF. The CDR3 nucleotides read TGTGCCAGCAGTTTCCCATCAAGGTACGAGCAGTACTTC. Filled out from reference TRBV28 and TRBJ2-7, the complete variable domain reads DVKVTQSSRYLVKRTGEKVFLECVQDMDHENMFWYRQDPGLGLRLIYFSYDVKMKEKGDIPEGYSVSREKKERFSLILESASTNQTSMYLCASSFPSRYEQYFGPGTRLTVT.

The chain combines TRBV14 with TRBJ1-2, with 7 bases lining up with TRBD1. Germline trimming cut 3 bases from V and 7 bases from J; bases unmatched to any gene: 8. Germline V lookup: CDR1 SGHDN, CDR2 FVKESK. The CDR3 spans 14 residues. This CDR3 reads CASSQELTGPGYTF. In nucleotides, the CDR3 is TGTGCCAGCAGCCAGGAACTGACAGGGCCTGGCTACACCTTC.

This sequence joins TRBV7-2 and TRBJ2-7; D not resolved. The CDR3 sequence is 17 residues long. Germline V gene data show CDR1 as SGHTA and CDR2 as FQGNSA. Trimming left V 4 bases short and J 1 base short, with 20 bases between. The CDR3 spells CASSSSVRLLRSYEQYF. DNA of the CDR3: TGTGCCAGCAGCTCAAGCGTGAGGCTTCTAAGATCCTACGAGCAGTACTTC. Using reference TRBV7-2 and TRBJ2-7 for the parts outside the CDR3, the full variable domain is GAGVSQSPSNKVTEKGKDVELRCDPISGHTALYWYRQSLGQGLEFLIYFQGNSAPDKSGLPSDRFSAERTGGSVSTLTIQRTQQEDSAVYLCASSSSVRLLRSYEQYFGPGTRLTVT.

CDR3 nucleotide sequence: TGTGCCAGCAGCTCTCTAAAGCGGGGGGAAGGGAATGAGCAGTTCTTC. Translation gives CASSSLKRGEGNEQFF. V gene TRBV5-4 combines with J gene TRBJ2-1, with 9 bases aligning to TRBD2. Germline lookup yields CDR1 SGHNT and CDR2 YYREEE (reference sequence). This CDR3 spans 16 amino acids. Trimming removed 3 bases from V and 7 bases from J; junction bases left unmatched: 11. Together with reference TRBV5-4 and TRBJ2-1, the CDR3 gives the full variable domain: ETGVTQSPTHLIKTRGQQVTLRCSSQSGHNTVSWYQQALGQGPQFIFQYYREEENGRGNFPPRFSGLQFPNYSSELNVNALELDDSALYLCASSSLKRGEGNEQFFGPGTRLTVL.

This clone was seen more than once but under ten times. The chain couples TRBV5-1 to TRBJ1-2; TRBD1 aligns across 7 bases. Germline CDR1 reads SGHRS; CDR2 reads YFSETQ. The CDR3 runs to 16 residues. Trimming removed 4 bases from V and 0 bases from J; junction bases left unmatched: 9. CDR3 sequence (DNA): TGCGCCAGCAGCGGCGGGTACAGGGGAGCTAACTATGGCTACACCTTC. Translation: CASSGGYRGANYGYTF.

The sample holds a few counts of this clone. The chain employs TRBV19 and TRBJ2-3; weak D call: TRBD2 (5 bases). Germline CDR1 is LNHDA and CDR2 is SQIVND (reference sequence). V was cut by 2 bases and J by 4 bases, with 7 bases left in between. The CDR3 contains 13 residues. The CDR3 loop reads CASSILLADTQYF. CDR3 DNA: TGTGCCAGTAGTATACTACTAGCAGATACGCAGTATTTT.

The CDR3 sequence is CASSALPDSGNTIYF. As DNA, the CDR3 is TGTGCCAGTAGTGCCCTCCCGGACTCTGGAAACACCATATATTTT. J is TRBJ1-3 and V is TRBV19; D not resolved. This CDR3 is 15 amino acids long. Trimming took off 5 bases at V and 0 bases at J, with 11 bases between the two ends. Germline CDR1 is LNHDA and CDR2 is SQIVND (reference sequence).